A single sample gave rise to the 32 T cell receptor beta chains below, sequenced in a study of T cells after yellow fever vaccination. TCRdb passed the 5' RACE reads through MiXCR, listing each CDR3 protein once. The table has a few hundred thousand distinct CDR3 sequences, 8% to 9.5% seen once. The sample was PBMCs, taken about 49 days after the first yellow fever vaccination. The receptors stem from a man between 18 and 35 years old who received the YFV17D yellow fever vaccine.

There are a few counts of this clonotype. The rearrangement uses TRBV18 and TRBJ1-5, with D unresolved. The CDR3 loop spans 15 amino acids. Germline-derived CDR1 and CDR2 are KGHSH and LQKENI. Between the trimmed V and J ends, which lost 0 bases and 0 bases, there was a span of 6 bases. The CDR3 region is CASSPPSGSNQPQHF. In DNA form, the CDR3 reads TGTGCCAGCTCACCACCGTCCGGTAGCAATCAGCCCCAGCATTTT.

The gene calls are TRBV30 and TRBJ1-2; D is undetermined. CDR3 length: 13 residues. With 6 bases removed from V and 2 bases from J, the gap between germline ends came to 13 bases. Looked up from germline, CDR1 is GTSNPN and CDR2 is SVGIG (reference sequence). CDR3 protein: CACTESANYGYTF. CDR3 nucleotides: TGTGCCTGTACAGAATCGGCCAACTATGGCTACACCTTC.

This clonotype was detected only a few times. CDR3 sequence: CASSYLVGASIYNEQFF. CDR3 in DNA: TGTGCCAGCAGTTACTTGGTAGGCGCTAGTATCTACAATGAGCAGTTCTTC. The chain combines TRBV6-2 or TRBV6-3 with TRBJ2-1; D remains unclear. CDR1 is MNHEY and CDR2 is SVGEGT in the germline V gene. Trimming took 1 base from V and 3 from J, leaving 16 bases between them. This CDR3 has 17 amino acids.

In its sample, this clonotype was seen many times. CDR3 DNA sequence: TGCAGTGCTAGTAGGCAGGGGGAAAATGAGCAGTTCTTC. Residues: CSASRQGENEQFF. This chain joins TRBV20-1 and TRBJ2-1; 7 nucleotides align to TRBD1. Per germline, CDR1 DFQATT and CDR2 SNEGSKA (reference sequence). V was clipped by 3 bases and J by 7 bases; unmatched bases: 6. This CDR3 has 13 amino acids.

The chain carries TRBV28 and TRBJ2-1; possible D gene TRBD2, 6 bases. This CDR3 contains 17 residues. The germline V gene has CDR1 MDHEN and CDR2 SYDVKM. V was trimmed by 5 bases and J by 6 bases, leaving 23 bases between them. CDR3 sequence reads: CASSPRRALRSSNEQFF. CDR3 bases: TGTGCCAGCAGTCCCCGGAGGGCATTACGTAGCTCCAATGAGCAGTTCTTC.

This chain links TRBV28 with TRBJ1-2; D possibly corresponds to TRBD1 (6 bases). V lost 6 bases, J lost 4 bases, and 15 bases lay in between. CDR3 length equals 14 residues. Germline loops: CDR1 MDHEN, CDR2 SYDVKM. The CDR3: CASSYPGQSYGYTF. The CDR3 DNA reads as TGTGCCAGCAGCTATCCAGGACAGAGCTATGGCTACACCTTC.

This clonotype was seen a handful of times. V and J are TRBV7-8 and TRBJ2-7, with 11 nucleotides matching TRBD1. This CDR3 is 16 amino acids long. The germline V gene encodes CDR1 SGHVS and CDR2 FQNEAQ. Losses at the gene ends were 1 base for V and 6 bases for J; bases not matched to a gene: 8. CDR3 sequence: CASSLVPGTGGAEQYV. The CDR3 DNA follows: TGTGCCAGCAGCTTAGTTCCCGGGACAGGGGGTGCCGAGCAGTACGTC.

This clonotype was recorded at least ten times. The chain combines TRBV7-9 with TRBJ1-1; TRBD1 aligns across 10 bases. Germline CDR1 is SEHNR and CDR2 is FQNEAQ (reference sequence). The CDR3 is made up of 15 amino acids. With 5 bases clipped from V and 5 bases from J, the junction kept 8 bases outside the gene matches. As DNA, the CDR3 is TGTGCCAGCAGCGCCCGGGACAGGGGAGAGACTGAAGCTTTCTTT. This sequence encodes CASSARDRGETEAFF.

This clonotype was found a few times. The gene calls are TRBV3-1 and TRBJ1-1; no reliable D call. This CDR3 region has 14 residues. Germline V gives CDR1 LGHDT, CDR2 YNNKEL (reference sequence). V was trimmed by 1 base and J by 1 base, leaving 7 bases between them. The CDR3 nucleotides are TGTGCCAGCAGCCAAGGGGAAGGGAACACTGAAGCTTTCTTT. Its protein product is CASSQGEGNTEAFF.

This chain joins TRBV7-9 and TRBJ2-1; 7 bases align to TRBD2. CDR1 and CDR2 from the germline V gene are SEHNR and FQNEAQ (reference sequence). The V segment lost 6 bases and the J segment 1 base; nucleotides outside the gene matches: 6. The CDR3 extends over 15 amino acids. In DNA form, the CDR3 reads TGTGCCAGCAGGGGGGACGGGGGGTCCTACAATGAGCAGTTCTTC. Translating it yields CASRGDGGSYNEQFF.

The chain combines TRBV10-1 with TRBJ1-5; 10 bases agree with TRBD1. CDR1 is WNHNN and CDR2 is SYGVQD in the germline V gene (reference sequence). This CDR3 region has 16 residues. With V trimmed by 6 bases and J by 0 bases, 5 bases remained unmatched. CDR3 sequence reads: CASRPGTGDSNQPQHF. The DNA for the CDR3 is TGCGCCAGCAGACCCGGGACAGGGGATAGCAATCAGCCCCAGCATTTT.

This clonotype was seen only a few times. The chain has TRBV12-3 or TRBV12-4 and TRBJ1-6, with D perhaps matching TRBD1 (5 bases). The CDR3 totals 16 residues. Trimming pared 6 bases from V and 0 bases from J, leaving 12 bases between. CDR3 DNA sequence: TGTGCCAGCAGCCCACCACAGGCCTCCTATAATTCACCCCTCCACTTT. Amino acid sequence: CASSPPQASYNSPLHF.

Ten or more counts support this clonotype. This chain joins TRBV28 and TRBJ1-1; D is undetermined. V was pared by 3 bases and J by 0 bases, with 8 bases between. This CDR3 region has 14 residues. Looked up from germline, CDR1 is MDHEN and CDR2 is SYDVKM. The CDR3 loop reads CASSLGSMNTEAFF. CDR3 DNA: TGTGCCAGCAGTTTGGGCAGTATGAACACTGAAGCTTTCTTT.

The chain is built from TRBV28 and TRBJ1-5, with D uncertain. The CDR3 is 16 residues long. V was cut by 5 bases and J by 0 bases, with 14 bases left in between. Looked up from germline, CDR1 is MDHEN and CDR2 is SYDVKM. The CDR3 DNA follows: TGTGCCAGCAGTCCCAAGGGCCTGGGTAGCAATCAGCCCCAGCATTTT. Amino acid sequence: CASSPKGLGSNQPQHF.

The sample holds a few counts of this clonotype. The V call is TRBV12-3 or TRBV12-4, the J call TRBJ1-2; 7 bases are shared with TRBD1. CDR3 length: 12 amino acids. The V gene end was trimmed by 7 bases and the J gene end by 8 bases; junction bases not matched to a gene: 7. The DNA for the CDR3 is TGTGCCAGCACCGAGGGGGCTGGCGGCTACACCTTC. Its protein product is CASTEGAGGYTF.

The chain uses TRBV12-3 or TRBV12-4 and TRBJ1-4; D unclear. The CDR3 contains 14 residues. V dropped 5 bases and J dropped 7 bases, with 14 bases sitting between them. Here the CDR3 reads CASSPSGAFEKLFF. The CDR3, as DNA: TGTGCCAGCAGTCCGTCGGGCGCTTTTGAAAAACTGTTTTTT.

This clonotype was observed a single time. The V and J genes are TRBV20-1 and TRBJ2-3, with a tentative D call TRBD2 (6 bases). The germline CDR1 and CDR2 sequences are DFQATT and SNEGSKA (reference sequence). The CDR3 sequence is 13 residues long. In nucleotides, the CDR3 is TGCACCACTACCCCGGGGGACACAGATACGCAGTATTTT. Its protein product is CTTTPGDTDTQYF.

This clonotype has only a few counts. V usage is TRBV20-1 and J usage is TRBJ1-4; 7 nucleotides align to TRBD1. Germline values: CDR1 DFQATT, CDR2 SNEGSKA (reference sequence). The length of the CDR3 is 14 residues. V lost 0 bases, J lost 8 bases, and 6 bases stayed unmatched. CDR3 sequence reads: CSARDRTGLEKLFF. The CDR3 DNA follows: TGCAGTGCTAGAGATCGGACAGGTCTGGAAAAACTGTTTTTT.

The rearrangement links TRBV20-1 to TRBJ2-1; no clear D. The CDR3 consists of 12 residues. Germline-derived CDR1 and CDR2 are DFQATT and SNEGSKA (reference sequence). V dropped 3 bases and J dropped 8 bases, with 11 bases sitting between them. CDR3 nucleotide sequence: TGCAGTGCTAGCCCGTTATGGGATGAGCAGTTCTTC. Amino acids: CSASPLWDEQFF.

The chain is built from TRBV11-2 and TRBJ1-6; D is undetermined. The CDR3 runs 16 residues. V lost 0 bases and J lost 0, with 6 bases in between. CDR1 SGHAT and CDR2 FQNNGV come from the germline V gene. CDR3 nucleotides: TGTGCCAGCAGCTTAGAGGGGAGCTCCTATAATTCACCCCTCCACTTT. The encoded protein is CASSLEGSSYNSPLHF.

This clonotype has just a few counts. The genes are TRBV15 and TRBJ2-2; D might be TRBD1 (6 bases). With 1 base removed from V and 3 bases from J, the gap between germline ends came to 9 bases. The length of the CDR3 is 15 residues. Per germline, CDR1 LNHNV and CDR2 YYDKDF (reference sequence). The CDR3 loop reads CATSRGPGDTGELFF. CDR3 nucleotides: TGTGCCACCAGCAGAGGCCCAGGGGACACCGGGGAGCTGTTTTTT.

This clonotype was recorded at least ten times. This rearrangement joins TRBV7-8 to TRBJ2-6; TRBD2 matches 8 bases. Per germline, CDR1 SGHVS and CDR2 FQNEAQ. The V gene end was trimmed by 5 bases and the J gene end by 2 bases; junction bases not matched to a gene: 11. The CDR3 sequence is 18 residues long. The CDR3 reads CASSQGLARAAGANVLTF. CDR3 in DNA: TGTGCCAGCAGCCAAGGACTAGCAAGGGCGGCTGGGGCCAACGTCCTGACTTTC.

This CDR3 reads CASSQEEWPSSYEQYF. The CDR3 DNA is TGCGCCAGCAGCCAAGAAGAGTGGCCTAGCTCCTACGAGCAGTACTTC. The chain recombines TRBV4-1 with TRBJ2-7; no firm D call. The ends were cut back, 0 bases at V and 0 bases at J, with 12 bases in the middle. The CDR3 is made up of 16 amino acids. The germline V gene encodes CDR1 MGHRA and CDR2 YSYEKL.

The V call is TRBV4-1, the J call TRBJ2-1, with no clear D. The germline CDR1 and CDR2 sequences are MGHRA and YSYEKL. The CDR3 totals 13 residues. Trimming pared 3 bases from V and 8 bases from J, leaving 11 bases between. DNA of the CDR3: TGCGCCAGCAGCCAGGAGACTGGAGATGAGCAGTTCTTC. This translates into CASSQETGDEQFF.

In its sample, this clonotype was seen a few times. The V call is TRBV29-1, the J call TRBJ1-1; perhaps TRBD1 as D (6 bases). V shed 6 bases and J shed 0 bases, with 14 bases lying between them. CDR3 length: 14 amino acids. Germline assignment: CDR1 SQVTM and CDR2 ANQGSEA. Here the CDR3 DNA reads TGCAGCGTAGACAGGAGCCCCTTGAACACTGAAGCTTTCTTT. The encoded protein is CSVDRSPLNTEAFF. Using reference TRBV29-1 and TRBJ1-1 for the parts outside the CDR3, the full variable domain is SAVISQKPSRDICQRGTSLTIQCQVDSQVTMMFWYRQQPGQSLTLIATANQGSEATYESGFVIDKFPISRPNLTFSTLTVSNMSPEDSSIYLCSVDRSPLNTEAFFGQGTRLTVV.

This clonotype was seen only a few times. The rearrangement joins TRBV20-1 to TRBJ2-3; a possible D gene is TRBD2 (6 bases). Trimming pared 6 bases from V and 7 bases from J, leaving 14 bases between. Germline values: CDR1 DFQATT, CDR2 SNEGSKA (reference sequence). CDR3 length equals 12 residues. CDR3 DNA sequence: TGCAGTGCGGAGGGTGGGGGGTATACGCAGTATTTT. It is translated as CSAEGGGYTQYF.

The rearrangement uses TRBV27 and TRBJ2-7; D is perhaps TRBD1 (5 bases). V was pared by 5 bases and J by 9 bases, with 11 bases between. The germline V gene encodes CDR1 MNHEY and CDR2 SMNVEV (reference sequence). This CDR3 has 11 amino acids. The CDR3 sequence is CASSSQGWQYF. The CDR3 DNA follows: TGTGCCAGCAGTAGTCAGGGTTGGCAGTACTTC.

The J gene is TRBJ1-1, the V gene TRBV30, with a tentative D call TRBD1 (6 bases). V lost 2 bases, J lost 6 bases, and 10 bases lay in between. The germline gives CDR1 GTSNPN, CDR2 SVGIG (reference sequence). The CDR3 loop spans 12 amino acids. In DNA form, the CDR3 reads TGTGCCTGGAGTATGGACAGCCCTGAAGCTTTCTTT. Translation: CAWSMDSPEAFF. Drawing the rest from reference TRBV30 and TRBJ1-1, the complete variable domain is SQTIHQWPATLVQPVGSPLSLECTVEGTSNPNLYWYRQAAGRGLQLLFYSVGIGQISSEVPQNLSASRPQDRQFILSSKKLLLSDSGFYLCAWSMDSPEAFFGQGTRLTVV.

The chain is built from TRBV28 and TRBJ2-5; the match to TRBD1 covers 11 bases. The CDR3 consists of 16 residues. Germline CDR1 is MDHEN and CDR2 is SYDVKM. The V and J ends lost 5 bases and 1 base, in that order; junction bases with no gene match: 6. The CDR3 bases are TGTGCCAGCAGTGACTCCGGGACAGGGGGCCAAGAGACCCAGTACTTC. This sequence encodes CASSDSGTGGQETQYF.

This clonotype came up a few times. The chain joins TRBV20-1 to TRBJ2-1; no firm D call. V lost 3 bases and J 6 bases, leaving 15 bases between the germline ends. Germline-derived CDR1 and CDR2 are DFQATT and SNEGSKA (reference sequence). CDR3 length equals 14 residues. The CDR3 region is CSASRAGEGNEQFF. Here the CDR3 DNA reads TGCAGTGCTAGTAGGGCCGGTGAAGGCAATGAGCAGTTCTTC.

Only a few counts were recorded for this clonotype. This chain joins TRBV5-6 and TRBJ2-7; 8 bases are a match to TRBD1. Per the germline V gene, CDR1 is SGHDT and CDR2 is YYEEEE. J lost 7 bases, V lost 5 bases, and 11 bases had no gene match. The CDR3 has 14 residues. The CDR3 region is CASSSGGPLREQYV. CDR3 sequence (DNA): TGTGCCAGCAGTTCAGGGGGCCCCTTGAGAGAGCAGTACGTC.

This clonotype was recorded many times. The genes are TRBV7-2 and TRBJ2-7; D is unclear. CDR3 length: 12 residues. V was cut by 4 bases and J by 2 bases, with 6 bases left in between. Germline CDR1 reads SGHTA; CDR2 reads FQGNSA. The CDR3: CASSSYTYEQYF. The DNA for the CDR3 is TGTGCCAGCAGCTCATATACCTACGAGCAGTACTTC. The variable domain in full, completed from reference TRBV7-2 and TRBJ2-7, reads GAGVSQSPSNKVTEKGKDVELRCDPISGHTALYWYRQSLGQGLEFLIYFQGNSAPDKSGLPSDRFSAERTGGSVSTLTIQRTQQEDSAVYLCASSSYTYEQYFGPGTRLTVT.